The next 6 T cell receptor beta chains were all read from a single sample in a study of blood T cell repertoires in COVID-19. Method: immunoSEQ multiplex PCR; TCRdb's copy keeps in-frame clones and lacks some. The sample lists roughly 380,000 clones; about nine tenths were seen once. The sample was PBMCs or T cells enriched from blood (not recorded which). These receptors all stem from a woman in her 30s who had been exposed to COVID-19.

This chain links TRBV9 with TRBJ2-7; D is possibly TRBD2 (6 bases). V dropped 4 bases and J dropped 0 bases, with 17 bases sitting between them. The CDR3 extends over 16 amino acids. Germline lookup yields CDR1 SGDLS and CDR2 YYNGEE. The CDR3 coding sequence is TGTGCCAGCAGCCCCCTGGGCGGGGTACTCTCCTACGAGCAGTACTTC. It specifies CASSPLGGVLSYEQYF.

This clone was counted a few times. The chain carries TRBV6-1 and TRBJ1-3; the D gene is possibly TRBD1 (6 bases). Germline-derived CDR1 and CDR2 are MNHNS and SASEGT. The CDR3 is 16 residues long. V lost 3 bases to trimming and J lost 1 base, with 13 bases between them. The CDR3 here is CASSDYRVMSGNTIYF. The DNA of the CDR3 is TGTGCCAGCAGTGACTACAGGGTTATGTCTGGAAACACCATATATTTT.

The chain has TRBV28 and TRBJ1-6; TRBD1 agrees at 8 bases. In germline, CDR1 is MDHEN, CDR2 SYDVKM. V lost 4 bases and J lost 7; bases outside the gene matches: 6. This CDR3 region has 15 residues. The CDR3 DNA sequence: TGTGCCAGCAGTTGGGGACAGGCGTGGAATTCACCCCTCCACTTT. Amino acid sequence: CASSWGQAWNSPLHF.

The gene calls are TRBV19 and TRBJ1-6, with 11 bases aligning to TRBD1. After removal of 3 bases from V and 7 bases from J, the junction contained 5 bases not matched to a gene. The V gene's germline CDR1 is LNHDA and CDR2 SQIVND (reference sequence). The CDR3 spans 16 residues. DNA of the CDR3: TGTGCCAGTAGTATCCGGACAGGGGGCCCGAATTCACCCCTCCACTTT. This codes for CASSIRTGGPNSPLHF.

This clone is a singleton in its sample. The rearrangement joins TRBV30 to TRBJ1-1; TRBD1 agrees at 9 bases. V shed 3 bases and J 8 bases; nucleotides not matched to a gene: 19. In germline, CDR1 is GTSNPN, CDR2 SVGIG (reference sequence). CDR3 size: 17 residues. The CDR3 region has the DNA TGTGCCTGGAGCCGAAGGAACAGGGGGCGTGAGGATTTGGAAGCTTTCTTT. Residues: CAWSRRNRGREDLEAFF.

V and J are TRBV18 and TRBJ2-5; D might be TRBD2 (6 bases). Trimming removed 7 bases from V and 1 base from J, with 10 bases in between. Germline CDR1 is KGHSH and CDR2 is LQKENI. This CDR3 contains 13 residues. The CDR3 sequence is CASLRGLQETQYF. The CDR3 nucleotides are TGTGCCAGCTTGCGGGGCCTCCAAGAGACCCAGTACTTC.